This paragraph reports one TCR beta chain. Its antigen remains unknown. Other DNA sequences in the sample encode the same CDR3. The CDR3 sequence is 12 residues long. Germline CDR1 is MDHEN and CDR2 is SYDVKM. Trimming shortened V by 5 bases and J by 4 bases, and 6 bases separated the two germline ends. Into CD45RA+ naive and CD45RA-negative memory subsets, the CD4+ cells were split. These data belong to a study of shared clonotypes between healthy human individuals. The deep-level immunoSEQ assay was used. Template for every sorted-subset replicate PCR totaled approximately 0.2 ug DNA, roughly 30,000 T cell genomes. The table came from immunoSEQ multiplex PCR; TCRdb's copy has only in-frame clones and leaves some out. This sample has about 2 million clones, with 95% found just once. Overall study results and limits: When naive CD4 clonotypes were compared across four donors, approximately 4.9% were shared.

Sequenced material: naive CD4+ T cells sorted from blood. The sample's subset: CD45RA+ positively selected. The chain recombines TRBV28 with TRBJ2-1, with D perhaps matching TRBD1 (6 bases). This TCR came from a man between 18 and 35 years old in good health. The CDR3 DNA follows: TGTGCCAGCAGTAGGGGGTACAATGAGCAGTTCTTC. It yields the protein CASSRGYNEQFF.